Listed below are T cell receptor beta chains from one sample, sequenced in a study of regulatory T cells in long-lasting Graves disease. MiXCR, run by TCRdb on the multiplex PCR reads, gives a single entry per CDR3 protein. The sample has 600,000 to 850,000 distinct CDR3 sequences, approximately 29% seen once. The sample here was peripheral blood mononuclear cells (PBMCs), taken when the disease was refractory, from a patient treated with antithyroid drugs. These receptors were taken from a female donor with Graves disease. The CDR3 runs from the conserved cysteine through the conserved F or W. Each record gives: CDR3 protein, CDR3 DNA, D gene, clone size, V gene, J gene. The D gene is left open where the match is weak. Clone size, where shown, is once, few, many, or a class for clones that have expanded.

CDR3 protein: CASSIHRGGGTEAFF; CDR3 DNA: TGTGCCAGCAGTATCCACAGGGGCGGAGGGACTGAAGCTTTCTTT; D gene: TRBD1; clone size: many; V gene: TRBV28; J gene: TRBJ1-1
CDR3 protein: CASSFRRGTEAFF; CDR3 DNA: TGTGCCAGCAGCTTCCGTCGCGGGACTGAAGCTTTCTTT; D gene: NA; clone size: NA; V gene: TRBV11-2; J gene: TRBJ1-1
CDR3 protein: CASSQGVYGYTF; CDR3 DNA: TGTGCCAGCAGTCAGGGGGTCTATGGCTACACCTTC; D gene: TRBD1; clone size: many; V gene: TRBV12-3/TRBV12-4; J gene: TRBJ1-2
CDR3 protein: CASSELGAHQPQHF; CDR3 DNA: TGTGCCAGCAGTGAATTGGGGGCTCATCAGCCCCAGCATTTT; D gene: NA; clone size: few; V gene: TRBV2; J gene: TRBJ1-5
CDR3 protein: CATSRGAHEQYF; CDR3 DNA: TGTGCCACCAGCAGAGGTGCGCACGAGCAGTACTTC; D gene: NA; clone size: NA; V gene: TRBV15; J gene: TRBJ2-7
CDR3 protein: CASSDLADSNQPQHF; CDR3 DNA: TGTGCCAGTAGTGATCTAGCCGATAGCAATCAGCCCCAGCATTTT; D gene: NA; clone size: NA; V gene: TRBV19; J gene: TRBJ1-5
CDR3 protein: CASSEASGYSNQPQHF; CDR3 DNA: TGTGCCAGCAGTGAAGCTAGCGGATATAGCAATCAGCCCCAGCATTTT; D gene: NA; clone size: NA; V gene: TRBV2; J gene: TRBJ1-5
CDR3 protein: CASSYNPTEYRETQYF; CDR3 DNA: TGTGCCAGCAGTTACAACCCGACAGAGTACCGTGAGACCCAGTACTTC; D gene: NA; clone size: many; V gene: TRBV6-9; J gene: TRBJ2-5
CDR3 protein: CASSFSSGRARETQYF; CDR3 DNA: TGTGCCAGCAGTTTTAGTAGCGGGAGGGCCAGGGAGACCCAGTACTTC; D gene: TRBD2; clone size: few; V gene: TRBV12-3/TRBV12-4; J gene: TRBJ2-5
CDR3 protein: CASGGHIQETQYF; CDR3 DNA: TGTGCCAGCGGGGGACACATCCAAGAGACCCAGTACTTC; D gene: NA; clone size: NA; V gene: TRBV19; J gene: TRBJ2-5
CDR3 protein: CASSLEWAVQETQYF; CDR3 DNA: TGTGCCAGCAGCTTAGAATGGGCAGTTCAAGAGACCCAGTACTTC; D gene: NA; clone size: NA; V gene: TRBV7-2; J gene: TRBJ2-5
CDR3 protein: CASTDRRNIQYF; CDR3 DNA: TGTGCCAGCACAGACAGGAGGAACATTCAGTACTTC; D gene: NA; clone size: NA; V gene: TRBV6-1; J gene: TRBJ2-4
CDR3 protein: CASSLWGAGSYEQYF; CDR3 DNA: TGTGCCAGCAGTTTGTGGGGGGCAGGGTCCTACGAGCAGTACTTC; D gene: NA; clone size: NA; V gene: TRBV27; J gene: TRBJ2-7
CDR3 protein: CASSQTLAGVGNEQFF; CDR3 DNA: TGTGCCAGCAGTCAAACACTAGCGGGAGTGGGGAATGAGCAGTTCTTC; D gene: TRBD2; clone size: NA; V gene: TRBV7-2; J gene: TRBJ2-1
CDR3 protein: CSVEEGFSYEQYF; CDR3 DNA: TGCAGCGTTGAAGAGGGATTTTCCTACGAGCAGTACTTC; D gene: NA; clone size: NA; V gene: TRBV29-1; J gene: TRBJ2-7
CDR3 protein: CASRAGLGNSYEQYF; CDR3 DNA: TGTGCCAGCAGGGCAGGGTTGGGAAACTCCTACGAGCAGTACTTC; D gene: NA; clone size: NA; V gene: TRBV6-1; J gene: TRBJ2-7
CDR3 protein: CASSGGYRGPTTEAFF; CDR3 DNA: TGCGCCAGCAGTGGGGGCTACAGGGGCCCGACCACTGAAGCTTTCTTT; D gene: TRBD1; clone size: once; V gene: TRBV10-2; J gene: TRBJ1-1
CDR3 protein: CASSFDQARDTQYF; CDR3 DNA: TGTGCCAGCAGTTTCGACCAAGCTCGGGATACGCAGTATTTT; D gene: NA; clone size: NA; V gene: TRBV12-3/TRBV12-4; J gene: TRBJ2-3
CDR3 protein: CASSVGVKGGTGELFF; CDR3 DNA: TGTGCCAGCAGCGTAGGCGTTAAAGGGGGTACCGGGGAGCTGTTTTTT; D gene: NA; clone size: NA; V gene: TRBV9; J gene: TRBJ2-2
CDR3 protein: CASSGGYSEVDTGELFF; CDR3 DNA: TGTGCCAGCAGTGGGGGTTATTCAGAGGTGGACACCGGGGAGCTGTTTTTT; D gene: NA; clone size: few; V gene: TRBV12-3/TRBV12-4; J gene: TRBJ2-2
CDR3 protein: CASSRIAGVAEAFF; CDR3 DNA: TGTGCCAGCAGCCGAATCGCAGGGGTTGCTGAAGCTTTCTTT; D gene: NA; clone size: few; V gene: TRBV11-2; J gene: TRBJ1-1
CDR3 protein: CASGRGTTNEKLFF; CDR3 DNA: TGTGCCAGCGGGCGAGGGACAACTAATGAAAAACTGTTTTTT; D gene: NA; clone size: NA; V gene: TRBV6-1; J gene: TRBJ1-4
CDR3 protein: CASSPQTGGYGYTF; CDR3 DNA: TGCGCCAGCAGCCCCCAGACAGGGGGCTATGGCTACACCTTC; D gene: TRBD1; clone size: NA; V gene: TRBV5-1; J gene: TRBJ1-2
CDR3 protein: CASSATYMNTEAFF; CDR3 DNA: TGTGCCAGCAGCGCCACTTACATGAACACTGAAGCTTTCTTT; D gene: NA; clone size: once; V gene: TRBV9; J gene: TRBJ1-1
CDR3 protein: CASSFDRGRQPQHF; CDR3 DNA: TGTGCCAGCAGTTTTGACAGGGGAAGACAGCCCCAGCATTTT; D gene: TRBD1; clone size: few; V gene: TRBV12-3/TRBV12-4; J gene: TRBJ1-5
CDR3 protein: CASSLRTAPGNQPQHF; CDR3 DNA: TGTGCCAGCAGTTTACGGACCGCACCCGGCAATCAGCCCCAGCATTTT; D gene: NA; clone size: many; V gene: TRBV12-3/TRBV12-4; J gene: TRBJ1-5
CDR3 protein: CAWSVGRGSEAFF; CDR3 DNA: TGTGCCTGGAGTGTGGGGAGGGGGTCTGAAGCTTTCTTT; D gene: NA; clone size: few; V gene: TRBV30; J gene: TRBJ1-1
CDR3 protein: CSARLAGVQETQYF; CDR3 DNA: TGCAGTGCTAGGTTAGCGGGAGTCCAAGAGACCCAGTACTTC; D gene: TRBD2; clone size: many; V gene: TRBV20-1; J gene: TRBJ2-5
CDR3 protein: CASSETRLAGRGQFF; CDR3 DNA: TGTGCCAGCAGTGAAACTCGGCTAGCGGGACGAGGACAGTTCTTC; D gene: TRBD2; clone size: NA; V gene: TRBV2; J gene: TRBJ2-1
CDR3 protein: CASSETGAGNQPQHF; CDR3 DNA: TGTGCCAGCAGTGAAACGGGGGCTGGAAATCAGCCCCAGCATTTT; D gene: NA; clone size: many; V gene: TRBV2; J gene: TRBJ1-5
CDR3 protein: CASGGVGKTGELFF; CDR3 DNA: TGTGCCAGCGGAGGAGTCGGAAAGACCGGGGAGCTGTTTTTT; D gene: NA; clone size: NA; V gene: TRBV12-3/TRBV12-4; J gene: TRBJ2-2
CDR3 protein: CASSSGTHLAGLYEQYF; CDR3 DNA: TGTGCCAGCAGCTCAGGCACCCACTTAGCGGGACTATACGAGCAGTACTTC; D gene: TRBD2; clone size: NA; V gene: TRBV11-2; J gene: TRBJ2-7
CDR3 protein: CASSEFGVGQTVYGYTF; CDR3 DNA: TGTGCCAGCAGTGAATTTGGTGTAGGACAGACAGTTTATGGCTACACCTTC; D gene: NA; clone size: NA; V gene: TRBV25-1; J gene: TRBJ1-2
CDR3 protein: CASSWSGASSYEQYF; CDR3 DNA: TGTGCCAGCAGCTGGAGCGGGGCAAGCTCCTACGAGCAGTACTTC; D gene: TRBD2; clone size: NA; V gene: TRBV6-1; J gene: TRBJ2-7
CDR3 protein: CSVGGQGDSNQPQHF; CDR3 DNA: TGCAGCGTTGGGGGTCAGGGTGATAGCAATCAGCCCCAGCATTTT; D gene: NA; clone size: NA; V gene: TRBV29-1; J gene: TRBJ1-5
CDR3 protein: CASSRWVGNTEAFF; CDR3 DNA: TGTGCCAGCAGTCGCTGGGTGGGTAACACTGAAGCTTTCTTT; D gene: NA; clone size: few; V gene: TRBV11-2; J gene: TRBJ1-1
CDR3 protein: CASTERRTSYEQYF; CDR3 DNA: TGTGCCAGCACTGAGAGGAGAACCTCCTACGAGCAGTACTTC; D gene: NA; clone size: many; V gene: TRBV2; J gene: TRBJ2-7
CDR3 protein: CASSEDRVGYEQYF; CDR3 DNA: TGTGCCAGCAGCGAGGACAGGGTGGGGTACGAGCAGTACTTC; D gene: TRBD1; clone size: many; V gene: TRBV2; J gene: TRBJ2-7
CDR3 protein: CASRRPGVNTEAFF; CDR3 DNA: TGTGCCAGCAGGCGTCCGGGGGTGAACACTGAAGCTTTCTTT; D gene: NA; clone size: NA; V gene: TRBV27; J gene: TRBJ1-1
CDR3 protein: CASSHRTSRDRGSGQPQHF; CDR3 DNA: TGTGCCAGCAGCCACCGCACAAGCCGGGACAGGGGGAGCGGTCAGCCCCAGCATTTT; D gene: TRBD1; clone size: NA; V gene: TRBV3-1; J gene: TRBJ1-5
CDR3 protein: CASSVDLASSYEQYF; CDR3 DNA: TGTGCCAGCAGCGTGGACCTAGCTAGTTCCTACGAGCAGTACTTC; D gene: NA; clone size: few; V gene: TRBV9; J gene: TRBJ2-7
CDR3 protein: CASSILPGQEKLFF; CDR3 DNA: TGTGCCAGTAGTATCCTCCCCGGGCAGGAAAAACTGTTTTTT; D gene: NA; clone size: NA; V gene: TRBV19; J gene: TRBJ1-4
CDR3 protein: CASRGTRGSTYEQYF; CDR3 DNA: TGTGCCAGCAGGGGTACGCGGGGGAGCACCTACGAGCAGTACTTC; D gene: TRBD2; clone size: many; V gene: TRBV2; J gene: TRBJ2-7
CDR3 protein: CASSPPGTSYNSPLHF; CDR3 DNA: TGTGCCAGCAGTCCACCCGGGACCTCCTATAATTCACCCCTCCACTTT; D gene: NA; clone size: many; V gene: TRBV12-3/TRBV12-4; J gene: TRBJ1-6
CDR3 protein: CASSRQGEAFF; CDR3 DNA: TGTGCCAGCAGCCGACAGGGTGAAGCTTTCTTT; D gene: TRBD1; clone size: many; V gene: TRBV6-1; J gene: TRBJ1-1
CDR3 protein: CSASPGLAGPTYEQYF; CDR3 DNA: TGCAGTGCTTCACCGGGACTAGCGGGTCCCACCTACGAGCAGTACTTC; D gene: TRBD2; clone size: NA; V gene: TRBV20-1; J gene: TRBJ2-7
CDR3 protein: CASSFGTGGQETQYF; CDR3 DNA: TGTGCCAGCAGTTTTGGGACAGGGGGCCAAGAGACCCAGTACTTC; D gene: TRBD1; clone size: many; V gene: TRBV7-9; J gene: TRBJ2-5
CDR3 protein: CASSQLLAGGPDTQYF; CDR3 DNA: TGTGCCAGCAGCCAATTACTAGCGGGAGGCCCAGATACGCAGTATTTT; D gene: TRBD2; clone size: NA; V gene: TRBV3-1; J gene: TRBJ2-3
CDR3 protein: CASTKGGQGRVNTEAFF; CDR3 DNA: TGTGCCAGCACCAAAGGAGGACAGGGTCGGGTGAACACTGAAGCTTTCTTT; D gene: TRBD1; clone size: few; V gene: TRBV6-1; J gene: TRBJ1-1
CDR3 protein: CSARDSRGLNGYTF; CDR3 DNA: TGCAGTGCTAGAGATAGTCGGGGGCTGAATGGCTACACCTTC; D gene: NA; clone size: few; V gene: TRBV20-1; J gene: TRBJ1-2
CDR3 protein: CASSLLRDRSNEKLFF; CDR3 DNA: TGTGCCAGCAGTTTATTACGTGACAGGAGTAATGAAAAACTGTTTTTT; D gene: NA; clone size: few; V gene: TRBV27; J gene: TRBJ1-4
CDR3 protein: CASRGGGLTENTEAFF; CDR3 DNA: TGCGCCAGCAGAGGGGGGGGCCTGACAGAAAACACTGAAGCTTTCTTT; D gene: NA; clone size: once; V gene: TRBV5-1; J gene: TRBJ1-1
CDR3 protein: CASSPDRAGVGYTF; CDR3 DNA: TGCGCCAGCAGCCCGGACAGGGCAGGCGTTGGCTACACCTTC; D gene: TRBD1; clone size: many; V gene: TRBV5-1; J gene: TRBJ1-2
CDR3 protein: CASSPVGRGLMNTEAFF; CDR3 DNA: TGTGCCAGCTCACCAGTGGGGAGGGGCCTAATGAACACTGAAGCTTTCTTT; D gene: NA; clone size: NA; V gene: TRBV18; J gene: TRBJ1-1